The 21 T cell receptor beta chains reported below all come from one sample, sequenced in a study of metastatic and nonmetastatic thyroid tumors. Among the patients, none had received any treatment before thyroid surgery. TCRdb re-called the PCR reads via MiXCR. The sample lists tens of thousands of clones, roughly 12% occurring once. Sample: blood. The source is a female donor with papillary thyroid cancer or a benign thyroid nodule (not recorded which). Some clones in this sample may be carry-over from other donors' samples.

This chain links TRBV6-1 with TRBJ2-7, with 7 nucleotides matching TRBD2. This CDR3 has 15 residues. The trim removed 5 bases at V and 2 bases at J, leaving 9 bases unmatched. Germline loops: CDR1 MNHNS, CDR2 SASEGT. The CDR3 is CASSHTSDNTYEQYF. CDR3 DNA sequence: TGTGCCAGCAGTCATACTAGCGACAACACCTACGAGCAGTACTTC.

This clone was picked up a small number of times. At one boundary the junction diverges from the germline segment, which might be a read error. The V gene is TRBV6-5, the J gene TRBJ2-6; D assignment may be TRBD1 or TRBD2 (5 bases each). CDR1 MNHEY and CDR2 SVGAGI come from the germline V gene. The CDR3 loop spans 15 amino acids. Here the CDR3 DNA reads TGTGCCAGCGGAGGAGGTGGCTCTGGGGCCAACGTCCCGACTTTC. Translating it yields CASGGGGSGANVPTF.

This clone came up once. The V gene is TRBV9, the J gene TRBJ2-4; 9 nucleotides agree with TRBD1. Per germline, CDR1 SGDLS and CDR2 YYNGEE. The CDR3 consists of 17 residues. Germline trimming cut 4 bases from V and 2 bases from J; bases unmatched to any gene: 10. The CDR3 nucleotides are TGTGCCAGCAGCCCCCGAAGACAGGGGGGCACCAAAAACATTCAGTACTTC. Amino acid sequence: CASSPRRQGGTKNIQYF.

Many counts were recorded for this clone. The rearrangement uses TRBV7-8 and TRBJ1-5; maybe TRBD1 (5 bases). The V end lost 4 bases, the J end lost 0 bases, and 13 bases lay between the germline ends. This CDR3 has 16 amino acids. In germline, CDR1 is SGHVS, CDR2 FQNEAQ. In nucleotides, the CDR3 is TGTGCCAGCAGCTACCTAGGACACGATAGCAATCAGCCCCAGCATTTT. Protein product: CASSYLGHDSNQPQHF.

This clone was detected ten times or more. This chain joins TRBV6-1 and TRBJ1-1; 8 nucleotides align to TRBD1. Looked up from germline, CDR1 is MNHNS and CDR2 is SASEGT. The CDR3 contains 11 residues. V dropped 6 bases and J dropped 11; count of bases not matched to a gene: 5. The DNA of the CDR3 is TGTGCCAGCAGGTCGACAGGGGAGGCTTTCTTT. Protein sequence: CASRSTGEAFF.

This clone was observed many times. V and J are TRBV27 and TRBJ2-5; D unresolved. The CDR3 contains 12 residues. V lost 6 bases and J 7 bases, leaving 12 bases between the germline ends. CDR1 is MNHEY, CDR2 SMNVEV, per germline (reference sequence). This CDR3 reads CASSHQLGTQYF. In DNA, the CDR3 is TGTGCCAGCAGCCATCAACTCGGGACCCAGTACTTC.

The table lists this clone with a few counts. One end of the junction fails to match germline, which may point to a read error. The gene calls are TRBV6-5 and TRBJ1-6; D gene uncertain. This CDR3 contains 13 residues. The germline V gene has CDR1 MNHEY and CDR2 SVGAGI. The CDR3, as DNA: TGTGCCAGCAGTTACTTAGATAATTCATCCCTCCACTTT. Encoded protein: CASSYLDNSSLHF.

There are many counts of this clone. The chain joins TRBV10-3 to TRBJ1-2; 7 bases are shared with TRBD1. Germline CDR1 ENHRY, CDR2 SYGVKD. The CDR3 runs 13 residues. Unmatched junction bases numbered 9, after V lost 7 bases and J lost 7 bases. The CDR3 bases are TGTGCCATCAATCCAGGACAGGCCAGTGGCTACACCTTC. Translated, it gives CAINPGQASGYTF.

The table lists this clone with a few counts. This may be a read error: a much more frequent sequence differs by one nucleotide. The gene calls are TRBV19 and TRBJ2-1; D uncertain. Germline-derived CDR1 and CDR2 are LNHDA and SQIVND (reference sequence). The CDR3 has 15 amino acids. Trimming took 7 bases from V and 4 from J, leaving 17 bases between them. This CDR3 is CASIIGFGAYNEQFF. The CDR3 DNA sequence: TGTGCCAGTATCATTGGGTTTGGAGCTTACAATGAGCAGTTCTTC. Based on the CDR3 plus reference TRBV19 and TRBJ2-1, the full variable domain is DGGITQSPKYLFRKEGQNVTLSCEQNLNHDAMYWYRQDPGQGLRLIYYSQIVNDFQKGDIAEGYSVSREKKESFPLTVTSAQKNPTAFYLCASIIGFGAYNEQFFGPGTRLTVL.

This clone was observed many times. The CDR3 nucleotides read TGCAGTGCTACCCTACAGGATGAGCAGTTCTTC. Translated: CSATLQDEQFF. The chain has TRBV20-1 and TRBJ2-1; the D gene is possibly TRBD1 (5 bases). The CDR3 length is 11 residues. The germline V gene has CDR1 DFQATT and CDR2 SNEGSKA (reference sequence). Deletions cut 4 bases from V and 8 bases from J, with 9 bases between.

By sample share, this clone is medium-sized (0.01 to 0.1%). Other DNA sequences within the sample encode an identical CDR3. In DNA, the CDR3 is TGTGCCAGCAGGCAGGGAGGGCGCAATCAGCCCCAGCATTTT. Translation: CASRQGGRNQPQHF. This chain uses TRBV28 with TRBJ1-5; a weak D match, TRBD1 (5 bases). The CDR3 extends over 14 amino acids. V was cut by 6 bases and J by 2 bases, with 11 bases left in between. Per germline, CDR1 MDHEN and CDR2 SYDVKM.

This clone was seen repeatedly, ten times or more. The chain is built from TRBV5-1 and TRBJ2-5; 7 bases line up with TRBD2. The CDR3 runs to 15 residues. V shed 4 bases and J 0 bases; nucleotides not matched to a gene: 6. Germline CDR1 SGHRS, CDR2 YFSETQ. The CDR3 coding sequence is TGCGCCAGCAGCCTGACTGGGGGGGACCAAGAGACCCAGTACTTC. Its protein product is CASSLTGGDQETQYF.

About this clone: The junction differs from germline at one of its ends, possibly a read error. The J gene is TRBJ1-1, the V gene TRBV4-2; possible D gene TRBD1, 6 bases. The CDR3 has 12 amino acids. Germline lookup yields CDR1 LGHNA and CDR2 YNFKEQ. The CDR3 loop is CASNQGGYEAFF. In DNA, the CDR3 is TGTGCCAGCAACCAAGGGGGGTATGAAGCTTTCTTT.

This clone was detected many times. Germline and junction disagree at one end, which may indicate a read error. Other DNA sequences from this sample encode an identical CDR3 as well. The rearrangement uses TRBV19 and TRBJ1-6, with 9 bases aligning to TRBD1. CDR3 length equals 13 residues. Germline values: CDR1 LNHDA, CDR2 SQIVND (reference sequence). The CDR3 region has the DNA TGTGCCACTAAGGACAGGGGAGGAGCACCCCTTCACTTT. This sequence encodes CATKDRGGAPLHF. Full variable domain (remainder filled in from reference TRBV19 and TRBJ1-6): DGGITQSPKYLFRKEGQNVTLSCEQNLNHDAMYWYRQDPGQGLRLIYYSQIVNDFQKGDIAEGYSVSREKKESFPLTVTSAQKNPTAFYLCATKDRGGAPLHFGNGTRLTVT.

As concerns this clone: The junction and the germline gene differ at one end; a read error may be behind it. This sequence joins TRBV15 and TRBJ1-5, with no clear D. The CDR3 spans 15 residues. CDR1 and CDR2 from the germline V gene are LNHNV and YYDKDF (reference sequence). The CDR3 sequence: CATNRDPGIGKPQHF. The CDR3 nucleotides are TGTGCCACCAACAGAGATCCGGGGATAGGGAAGCCCCAGCATTTT. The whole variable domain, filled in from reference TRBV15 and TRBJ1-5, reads DAMVIQNPRYQVTQFGKPVTLSCSQTLNHNVMYWYQQKSSQAPKLLFHYYDKDFNNEADTPDNFQSRRPNTSFCFLDIRSPGLGDTAMYLCATNRDPGIGKPQHFGDGTRLSIL.

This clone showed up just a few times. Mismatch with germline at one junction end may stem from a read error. The CDR3 here is CATGGHGLHEQYF. The CDR3 bases are TGTGCCACCGGGGGACATGGTCTACACGAGCAATACTTC. The chain joins TRBV15 to TRBJ2-7; TRBD1 is a possible D gene (6 bases). The V gene's germline CDR1 is LNHNV and CDR2 YYDKDF (reference sequence). The CDR3 extends over 13 amino acids.

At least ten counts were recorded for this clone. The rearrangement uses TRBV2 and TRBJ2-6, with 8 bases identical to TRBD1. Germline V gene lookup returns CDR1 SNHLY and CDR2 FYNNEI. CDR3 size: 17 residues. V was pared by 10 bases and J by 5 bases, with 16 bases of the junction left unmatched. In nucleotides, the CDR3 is TGTGCCATGAGCCGGGACAGGCCATCCAACTGGGCCAACGTCCTGACTTTC. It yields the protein CAMSRDRPSNWANVLTF. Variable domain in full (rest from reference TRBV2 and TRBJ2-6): EPEVTQTPSHQVTQMGQEVILRCVPISNHLYFYWYRQILGQKVEFLVSFYNNEISEKSEIFDDQFSVERPDGSNFTLKIRSTKLEDSAMYFCAMSRDRPSNWANVLTFGAGSRLTVL.

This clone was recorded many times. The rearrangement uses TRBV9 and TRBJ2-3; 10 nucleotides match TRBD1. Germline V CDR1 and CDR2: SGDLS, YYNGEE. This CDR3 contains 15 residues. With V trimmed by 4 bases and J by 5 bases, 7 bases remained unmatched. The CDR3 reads CASSKGDRGLDTQYF. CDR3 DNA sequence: TGTGCCAGCAGCAAAGGGGACAGGGGTTTAGATACGCAGTATTTT.

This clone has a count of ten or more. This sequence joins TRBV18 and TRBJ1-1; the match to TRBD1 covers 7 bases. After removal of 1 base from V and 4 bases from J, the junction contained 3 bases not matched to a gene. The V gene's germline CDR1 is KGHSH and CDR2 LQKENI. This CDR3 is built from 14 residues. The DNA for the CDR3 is TGTGCCAGCTCACCACGACAGGGCGCCACTGAAGCTTTCTTT. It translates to CASSPRQGATEAFF.

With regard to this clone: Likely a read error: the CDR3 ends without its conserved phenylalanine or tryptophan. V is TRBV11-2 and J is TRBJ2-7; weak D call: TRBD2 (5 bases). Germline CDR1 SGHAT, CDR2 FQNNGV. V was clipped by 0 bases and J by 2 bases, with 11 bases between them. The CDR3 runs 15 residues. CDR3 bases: TGTGCCAGCAGCTTAGAGGCGGACTCCCCCTACGAGCAGTACTTA. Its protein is CASSLEADSPYEQYL.

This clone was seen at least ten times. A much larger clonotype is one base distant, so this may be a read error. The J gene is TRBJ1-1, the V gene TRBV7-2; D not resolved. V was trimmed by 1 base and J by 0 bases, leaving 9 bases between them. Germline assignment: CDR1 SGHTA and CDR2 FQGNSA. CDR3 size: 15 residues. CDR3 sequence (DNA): TGTGCCAGCAGCTTAGGGGTGCTTATGAACACTGAAGCTTTCTTT. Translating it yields CASSLGVLMNTEAFF.